These 32 T cell receptor beta chains came from one sample sequenced in a study of blood T cell repertoires in COVID-19. TCRdb keeps only in-frame clones here, not all; method: immunoSEQ multiplex PCR. The sample shows a few hundred thousand clones, 88% of them seen only once. Sample: peripheral blood. The receptors here all came from a woman aged 25 to 39 who had recovered from COVID-19.

This sequence joins TRBV6-1 and TRBJ1-2, with 9 bases lining up with TRBD1. The CDR3 totals 17 residues. V shed 2 bases and J 0 bases; nucleotides not matched to a gene: 7. Germline lookup yields CDR1 MNHNS and CDR2 SASEGT. CDR3 nucleotides: TGTGCCAGCAGTGAAAGGTTGACAGGGGGATCTAACTATGGCTACACCTTC. Residues: CASSERLTGGSNYGYTF.

The genes are TRBV28 and TRBJ1-4; tentatively, D is TRBD1 (6 bases). With 7 bases removed from V and 0 bases from J, the gap between germline ends came to 12 bases. The CDR3 consists of 15 residues. Germline CDR1 and CDR2: MDHEN and SYDVKM. CDR3 in DNA: TGTGCCAGCAACCAAAAGGGGGCAACTAATGAAAAACTGTTTTTT. Protein sequence: CASNQKGATNEKLFF. Full variable domain (rest looked up from reference TRBV28 and TRBJ1-4): DVKVTQSSRYLVKRTGEKVFLECVQDMDHENMFWYRQDPGLGLRLIYFSYDVKMKEKGDIPEGYSVSREKKERFSLILESASTNQTSMYLCASNQKGATNEKLFFGSGTQLSVL.

This sequence joins TRBV27 and TRBJ2-2; D might be TRBD1 (5 bases). The CDR3 extends over 12 amino acids. V lost 8 bases and J 5 bases, leaving 9 bases between the germline ends. Germline CDR1 MNHEY, CDR2 SMNVEV (reference sequence). CDR3 DNA: TGTGCCAGCCCAGGGAATACCGGGGAGCTGTTTTTT. This encodes CASPGNTGELFF.

This clone was observed a single time. The rearrangement joins TRBV6-6 to TRBJ1-5, with a possible D match to TRBD1 (6 bases). Germline V gene data show CDR1 as MNHNY and CDR2 as SVGAGI (reference sequence). V was clipped by 2 bases and J by 5 bases, with 16 bases between them. The CDR3 runs to 16 residues. The DNA for the CDR3 is TGTGCCAGCAGTTACGTCATGGGACATCGGGATCAGCCCCAGCATTTT. It codes for CASSYVMGHRDQPQHF.

The gene calls are TRBV2 and TRBJ2-2, with 8 bases that match TRBD2. CDR3 length: 16 amino acids. Germline V lookup: CDR1 SNHLY, CDR2 FYNNEI. The V and J ends lost 4 bases and 1 base, in that order; junction bases with no gene match: 5. CDR3 coding DNA: TGTGCCAGCAGTGTAGCCCTAGCGGGGAACACCGGGGAGCTGTTTTTT. It specifies CASSVALAGNTGELFF. The entire variable domain, with the rest obtained from reference TRBV2 and TRBJ2-2, is as follows: EPEVTQTPSHQVTQMGQEVILRCVPISNHLYFYWYRQILGQKVEFLVSFYNNEISEKSEIFDDQFSVERPDGSNFTLKIRSTKLEDSAMYFCASSVALAGNTGELFFGEGSRLTVL.

The gene calls are TRBV20-1 and TRBJ2-3; 7 positions agree with TRBD2. The CDR3 runs 11 residues. In germline, CDR1 is DFQATT, CDR2 SNEGSKA (reference sequence). This CDR3 reads CRTLAMDTQYF. The CDR3 bases are TGCAGGACACTAGCGATGGATACGCAGTATTTT.

Of note for this clone: This sample includes further DNA sequences coding for the same CDR3. CDR3 loop: CSVDGGVQETQYF. The CDR3 region has the DNA TGCAGCGTTGACGGGGGAGTACAAGAGACCCAGTACTTC. The J gene is TRBJ2-5, the V gene TRBV29-1, with D possibly TRBD2 on 6 matching bases. CDR3 length: 13 amino acids. Trimming took 3 bases from V and 2 from J, leaving 10 bases between them. Germline V CDR1 and CDR2: SQVTM, ANQGSEA.

The rearrangement links TRBV28 to TRBJ2-4; 7 bases align to TRBD2. There are 17 residues in the CDR3. Trimming at V came to 3 bases and at J to 0 bases, leaving 8 bases not matched to a gene. Germline CDR1 and CDR2: MDHEN and SYDVKM. The CDR3 sequence: CASSFLQRGVAKNIQYF. CDR3 DNA sequence: TGTGCCAGCAGTTTTCTACAACGGGGGGTAGCCAAAAACATTCAGTACTTC.

The chain links TRBV6-6 to TRBJ1-3, with D perhaps TRBD1 (5 bases). The CDR3 runs to 16 residues. Germline V lookup: CDR1 MNHNY, CDR2 SVGAGI (reference sequence). V gave up 7 bases and J gave up 0 bases, with 16 bases separating them. In DNA, the CDR3 is TGTGCCAGCACTCCCGACAGCCAAGTCTCTGGAAACACCATATATTTT. This sequence encodes CASTPDSQVSGNTIYF.

The sample holds a few counts of this clone. The rearrangement joins TRBV4-1 to TRBJ1-6, with 8 bases identical to TRBD1. The CDR3 loop spans 17 amino acids. Germline loops: CDR1 MGHRA, CDR2 YSYEKL. V was pared by 4 bases and J by 5 bases, with 10 bases of the junction left unmatched. In nucleotides, the CDR3 is TGCGCCAGCAGCCCTGGACAGGGCCATTCAAATAATTCACCCCTCCACTTT. Translated: CASSPGQGHSNNSPLHF.

This chain connects TRBV28 to TRBJ1-4; D call uncertain. CDR1 and CDR2 from the germline V gene are MDHEN and SYDVKM. The CDR3 sequence is 12 residues long. V lost 8 bases and J 4 bases, leaving 8 bases between the germline ends. CDR3 region: CASRVNNEKLFF. The CDR3, as DNA: TGTGCCAGCCGGGTTAATAATGAAAAACTGTTTTTT.

The chain employs TRBV19 and TRBJ1-2, with a weak D call TRBD1 (5 bases). V shed 4 bases and J shed 3 bases, with 15 bases lying between them. The CDR3 has 15 residues. The germline V gene has CDR1 LNHDA and CDR2 SQIVND (reference sequence). The CDR3 reads CASSTGPGRDYGYTF. The DNA for the CDR3 is TGTGCCAGTAGTACGGGTCCGGGCAGGGACTATGGCTACACCTTC.

The rearrangement links TRBV30 to TRBJ1-2; the D gene is possibly TRBD1 (6 bases). Germline V gene lookup returns CDR1 GTSNPN and CDR2 SVGIG (reference sequence). V dropped 3 bases and J dropped 5 bases, with 19 bases sitting between them. The length of the CDR3 is 15 residues. CDR3 DNA sequence: TGTGCCTGGAGGGATAACCCGGGACATACGTATGGCTACACCTTC. This sequence encodes CAWRDNPGHTYGYTF.

This clone has only one observation. The V call is TRBV10-3, the J call TRBJ1-1; 11 bases line up with TRBD1. This CDR3 contains 15 residues. Germline loops: CDR1 ENHRY, CDR2 SYGVKD. J was trimmed by 2 bases and V by 6 bases; bases with no gene match: 5. The DNA for the CDR3 is TGTGCCATCAGCGACGGACAGGGGGCAAACACTGAAGCTTTCTTT. Translation: CAISDGQGANTEAFF.

The chain is built from TRBV6-5 and TRBJ1-3; D not certain. The V gene lost 0 bases and the J gene lost 0 bases, with 9 bases spanning the gap. Germline V gene data show CDR1 as MNHEY and CDR2 as SVGAGI. The CDR3 consists of 16 residues. This chain's CDR3 is CASSYSQAYSGNTIYF. CDR3 nucleotides: TGTGCCAGCAGTTACTCGCAAGCATACTCTGGAAACACCATATATTTT.

This chain connects TRBV15 to TRBJ1-5; no definite D call. Trimming shortened V by 1 base and J by 2 bases, and 9 bases separated the two germline ends. This CDR3 is built from 15 residues. Germline-derived CDR1 and CDR2 are LNHNV and YYDKDF (reference sequence). The CDR3 nucleotides read TGTGCCACCAGCAGAGGGGGAGGAGGCAATCAGCCCCAGCATTTT. Translated, it gives CATSRGGGGNQPQHF.

This clone was seen a few times. The chain is built from TRBV28 and TRBJ2-1; 16 bases match TRBD2. The CDR3 covers 19 residues. Germline V lookup: CDR1 MDHEN, CDR2 SYDVKM. J gave up 3 bases and V 2 bases, and 7 bases lay outside the gene matches. The CDR3 DNA is TGTGCCAGCAGTTTAGTGGGGACTAGCGGGGGGGAAGACTACAATGAGCAGTTCTTC. Protein: CASSLVGTSGGEDYNEQFF. Full variable domain (missing parts from reference TRBV28 and TRBJ2-1): DVKVTQSSRYLVKRTGEKVFLECVQDMDHENMFWYRQDPGLGLRLIYFSYDVKMKEKGDIPEGYSVSREKKERFSLILESASTNQTSMYLCASSLVGTSGGEDYNEQFFGPGTRLTVL.

The J gene is TRBJ1-2, the V gene TRBV6-2 or TRBV6-3; tentatively, D is TRBD1 (6 bases). CDR1 MNHEY and CDR2 SVGEGT come from the germline V gene. Between the trimmed V and J ends, which lost 4 bases and 4 bases, there was a span of 10 bases. The CDR3 loop spans 13 amino acids. The CDR3 DNA is TGTGCCAGCAGTTTCGGACAGAGCTATGGCTACACCTTC. It is translated as CASSFGQSYGYTF.

The chain has TRBV19 and TRBJ1-5; 8 positions match TRBD1. Unmatched junction bases numbered 11, after V lost 7 bases and J lost 3 bases. The CDR3 loop spans 16 amino acids. CDR1 and CDR2 (germline): LNHDA, SQIVND (reference sequence). In DNA form, the CDR3 reads TGTGCCAGTACCCGCCTGACAGGGGAGACCAATCAGCCCCAGCATTTT. Protein sequence: CASTRLTGETNQPQHF.

This clone came up a few times. The chain uses TRBV28 and TRBJ1-6, with D possibly matching TRBD1 (6 bases). V lost 8 bases, J lost 5 bases, and 10 bases lay in between. Germline CDR1 MDHEN, CDR2 SYDVKM. The CDR3 is 13 residues long. The CDR3 DNA sequence: TGTGCCAGCGGCCCAGGGGATAATTCACCCCTCCACTTT. Protein product: CASGPGDNSPLHF.

V gene TRBV24-1 combines with J gene TRBJ2-3; D is ambiguous. Germline V gene data show CDR1 as KGHDR and CDR2 as SFDVKD. There are 13 residues in the CDR3. The V gene lost 9 bases and the J gene lost 1 base, with 10 bases spanning the gap. The CDR3 bases are TGTGCCACCGGTATGAGCGGCACAGATACGCAGTATTTT. Translating gives CATGMSGTDTQYF.

This clone was seen just once. The chain links TRBV18 to TRBJ1-3; maybe TRBD1 (5 bases). Germline CDR1 is KGHSH and CDR2 is LQKENI. V lost 5 bases, J lost 2 bases, and 13 bases lay in between. CDR3 length: 15 residues. CDR3 in amino acids: CASSSDRLTGNTIYF. CDR3 coding DNA: TGTGCCAGCTCATCAGACAGACTGACTGGAAACACCATATATTTT.

The chain recombines TRBV2 with TRBJ2-1; TRBD2 aligns across 12 bases. The CDR3 has 16 residues. The junction had 10 bases not matched to a gene; V was cut back by 6 bases and J by 7 bases. Germline values: CDR1 SNHLY, CDR2 FYNNEI. CDR3 bases: TGTGCCAGCAGCGGACTAGCGGGGTCTATTCGGAATGAGCAGTTCTTC. It yields the protein CASSGLAGSIRNEQFF.

The chain joins TRBV28 to TRBJ1-1; no firm D call. CDR1 MDHEN and CDR2 SYDVKM come from the germline V gene. The CDR3 is made up of 15 amino acids. The germline V and J ends were trimmed by 4 bases and 1 base, with 13 bases remaining between them. In nucleotides, the CDR3 is TGTGCCAGCAGTTGGGGAGAAATACCGAACACTGAAGCTTTCTTT. Protein: CASSWGEIPNTEAFF.

The chain has TRBV10-3 and TRBJ2-2; D is perhaps TRBD1 (6 bases). CDR1 and CDR2 from the germline V gene are ENHRY and SYGVKD. This CDR3 comprises 14 residues. V lost 4 bases to trimming and J lost 1 base, with 7 bases between them. CDR3 residues: CAISVTGNTGELFF. The CDR3 DNA reads TGTGCCATCAGTGTGACAGGGAACACCGGGGAGCTGTTTTTT.

The rearrangement joins TRBV5-1 to TRBJ1-4, with 8 bases lining up with TRBD1. V trimming: 2 bases; J trimming: 3 bases; junction bases outside the gene matches: 3. From germline, CDR1 is SGHRS and CDR2 YFSETQ. CDR3 length: 15 residues. Here the CDR3 DNA reads TGCGCCAGCAGCTTAGGGACAGGACCTAATGAAAAACTGTTTTTT. Translation: CASSLGTGPNEKLFF.

The chain links TRBV29-1 to TRBJ1-1, with unresolved D. Per germline, CDR1 SQVTM and CDR2 ANQGSEA. Trimming took off 0 bases at V and 1 base at J, with 12 bases between the two ends. This CDR3 region has 15 residues. The CDR3 spells CSVEDRRGQNTEAFF. The CDR3 nucleotides read TGCAGCGTTGAAGACCGTCGAGGGCAGAACACTGAAGCTTTCTTT.

This rearrangement joins TRBV12-3 or TRBV12-4 to TRBJ2-1; D is possibly TRBD1 (6 bases). This CDR3 region has 12 residues. The V end was cut by 5 bases, the J end by 10 bases, with 12 bases between. DNA of the CDR3: TGTGCCAGCAGTAAACAGGGTGACGAGCAGTTCTTC. This sequence encodes CASSKQGDEQFF.

This chain connects TRBV12-3 or TRBV12-4 to TRBJ2-5, with TRBD1 matching over 7 bases. V lost 5 bases, J lost 5 bases, and 5 bases stayed unmatched. CDR3 size: 13 residues. Here the CDR3 reads CASSPEQGETQYF. The DNA of the CDR3 is TGTGCCAGCAGTCCGGAACAGGGGGAGACCCAGTACTTC.

CDR3 protein: CASSRGPYEQYF. The CDR3 DNA is TGCGCCAGCTCCCGCGGGCCCTACGAGCAGTACTTC. The V and J genes are TRBV4-3 and TRBJ2-7; a weak D match, TRBD2 (5 bases). The CDR3 sequence is 12 residues long. CDR1 LGHNA and CDR2 YSLEER come from the germline V gene. V lost 8 bases and J 2 bases, leaving 10 bases between the germline ends.

The chain combines TRBV2 with TRBJ2-5; 9 bases are shared with TRBD2. The V and J ends lost 6 bases and 4 bases, in that order; junction bases with no gene match: 9. The CDR3 is 15 amino acids. Germline-derived CDR1 and CDR2 are SNHLY and FYNNEI. The chain's CDR3 is CASRDPAGGRETQYF. The DNA for the CDR3 is TGTGCCAGCAGAGATCCTGCGGGGGGGCGAGAGACCCAGTACTTC.

The chain recombines TRBV7-2 with TRBJ1-5; 7 positions match TRBD1. This CDR3 comprises 15 residues. CDR1 and CDR2 (germline): SGHTA, FQGNSA. The trim removed 3 bases at V and 6 bases at J, leaving 8 bases unmatched. CDR3: CASSLEDRLIQPQHF. DNA for the CDR3: TGTGCCAGCAGCTTGGAGGACAGGTTAATTCAGCCCCAGCATTTT.